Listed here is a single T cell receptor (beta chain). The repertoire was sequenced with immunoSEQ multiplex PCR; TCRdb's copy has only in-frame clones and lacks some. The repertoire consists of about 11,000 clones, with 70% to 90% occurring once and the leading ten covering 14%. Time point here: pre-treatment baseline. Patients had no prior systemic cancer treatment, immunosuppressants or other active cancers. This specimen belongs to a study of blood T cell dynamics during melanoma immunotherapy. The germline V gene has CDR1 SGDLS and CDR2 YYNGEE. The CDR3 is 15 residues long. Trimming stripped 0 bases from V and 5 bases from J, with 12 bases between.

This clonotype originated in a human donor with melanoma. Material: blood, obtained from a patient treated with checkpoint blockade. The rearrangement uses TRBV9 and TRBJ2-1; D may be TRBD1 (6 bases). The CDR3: CASSVGIQGNNEQFF. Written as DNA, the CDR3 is TGTGCCAGCAGCGTAGGTATTCAGGGGAACAATGAGCAGTTCTTC.